What follows is one T cell receptor beta chain and its context. Generated by immunoSEQ multiplex PCR, the TCRdb table keeps only in-frame clones and is missing some. Altogether around 40,000 clones are present, 75% to 90% being singletons, with the ten largest covering around 1.2%. This entry is derived from a study of T cell changes during pregnancy in multiple sclerosis. The germline gives CDR1 SGHTA, CDR2 FQGNSA. The CDR3 has 17 amino acids. V lost 3 bases to trimming and J lost 1 base, with 18 bases between them. This sequence was found in a female donor with multiple sclerosis, enrolled in a pregnancy study. This specimen was CD4+ T cells from peripheral blood mononuclear cells, taken in the first trimester of pregnancy. The chain couples TRBV7-2 to TRBJ2-5; D gene ambiguous. CDR3 protein: CASSFGDGERTQETQYF. CDR3 bases: TGTGCCAGCAGCTTTGGCGATGGTGAGCGAACCCAAGAGACCCAGTACTTC.